This is a list of T cell receptor beta chains from one sample in a study of neoadjuvant nivolumab and ipilimumab in lung cancer. Only in-frame clones appear in the TCRdb table, and some are missing; sequencing was by immunoSEQ multiplex PCR. The data show fewer than 40,000 clones, approximately 92% seen once. The sample here was peripheral blood, taken after neoadjuvant nivolumab, alone or with ipilimumab, at or shortly before surgery. The receptors here all came from an adult with non-small cell lung cancer. Each CDR3 is given with its conserved first and last residue. The D gene is left open where the match is weak.

v_gene	d_gene	CDR3aa
TRBV2	TRBD1	CATRTGETEAFF
TRBV15	TRBD1	CATSRYGTGDTGELFF
TRBV6-1	TRBD1	CASTPDRESYTF
TRBV5-1	TRBD2	CASTPRGGSADTQYF
TRBV5-6	TRBD1	CASSSGQGKEYF
TRBV29-1	-	CSVGVRQTLNTEAFF
TRBV28	TRBD1	CASRQGAANQPQHF
TRBV28	TRBD1	CATIDRATYEQYF
TRBV29-1	-	CSVAWDISYEQYF
TRBV6-1	TRBD1	CASSGPPGQRIGEQFF
TRBV5-6	TRBD2	CASSPRLASLRVETQYF
TRBV10-1	TRBD1	CASSDPGQGNTEAFF
TRBV5-1	TRBD1	CASSRGGGWAEAFF
TRBV5-1	TRBD2	CASSLETASGTRFF
TRBV19	TRBD1	CASSPQPRGHGANVLTF
TRBV28	TRBD1	CASSNYRGRLYGYTF
TRBV19	-	CASSIVGSYQETQYF
TRBV11-2	-	CASSLPGSAHEQYF
TRBV14	-	CASSQLQNTEAFF
TRBV9	TRBD1	CASSAGGQGSGQPQHF
TRBV5-4	TRBD2	CASSSWGGPGANVLTF
TRBV5-4	-	CASSFGLNEQFF
TRBV29-1	TRBD1	CSFGIFGTGGAYEQYF
TRBV11-2	-	CASSLGLQGLSGANVLTF
TRBV7-6	-	CASSFSVVTDTQYF
TRBV18	TRBD1	CASSPRGQGVMNTEAFF
TRBV7-2	-	CASRALSSGNTIYF
TRBV7-6	-	CASSLGVVGPSRETQYF
TRBV10-1	-	CASSANNRNEAFF
TRBV11-3	-	CASSLGGGAGQETQYF
TRBV6-1	-	CATYGSGNTEAFF
TRBV7-2	TRBD2	CASSLGGAGAETQYF